The next 23 T cell receptor beta chains were all read from a single sample in a study of T cells in Graves' hyperthyroidism and ophthalmopathy. RNA transcripts provided the source from which TCR beta CDR3 regions were amplified. Primed by the HTBI set, a first-round RT-PCR was run on the TCR CDR3. TCRdb re-derived calls from the multiplex PCR reads in MiXCR, one entry per CDR3 protein. The data hold some 530,000 distinct CDR3 sequences, with roughly 22% observed a single time. Sequenced input: blood. The receptors were sampled from a woman between 65 and 79 years old with Graves' ophthalmopathy.

V is TRBV3-1 and J is TRBJ1-3; D is possibly TRBD1 (5 bases). Trimming stripped 0 bases from V and 4 bases from J, with 13 bases between. Germline-derived CDR1 and CDR2 are LGHDT and YNNKEL (reference sequence). The CDR3 consists of 16 residues. The CDR3 sequence is CASSQDPGSRGNTIYF. CDR3 nucleotides: TGTGCCAGCAGCCAAGATCCAGGGTCTCGGGGAAACACCATATATTTT.

The rearrangement links TRBV7-2 to TRBJ1-2, with a weak D call TRBD1 (5 bases). The CDR3 has 15 amino acids. Germline CDR1 and CDR2: SGHTA and FQGNSA. Trimming stripped 1 base from V and 4 bases from J, with 13 bases between. CDR3 in amino acids: CASSLGNRGTYGYTF. DNA of the CDR3: TGTGCCAGCAGCTTAGGCAATAGGGGCACCTATGGCTACACCTTC.

In its sample, this clonotype was seen many times. The CDR3 nucleotides are TGCAGCGCGGGGGGAGAGACCCAGTACTTC. Protein sequence: CSAGGETQYF. The J gene is TRBJ2-5, the V gene TRBV29-1; 7 positions agree with TRBD2. The CDR3 length is 10 residues. Germline V lookup: CDR1 SQVTM, CDR2 ANQGSEA. V lost 7 bases and J lost 4; bases outside the gene matches: 0.

This clonotype was detected only once. This rearrangement joins TRBV18 to TRBJ2-7; TRBD2 aligns across 8 bases. CDR3 size: 15 residues. Trimming cost V 0 bases and J 4 bases; bases outside gene matches: 5. Germline V gene sequence: CDR1 KGHSH, CDR2 LQKENI. Here the CDR3 reads CASSPPSGSNYEQYF. The CDR3 DNA is TGTGCCAGCTCACCACCCAGCGGGAGTAATTACGAGCAGTACTTC.

This rearrangement joins TRBV7-9 to TRBJ2-7, with TRBD1 identical over 8 bases. CDR3 size: 16 residues. Trimming removed 4 bases from V and 0 bases from J; junction bases left unmatched: 8. Per the germline V gene, CDR1 is SEHNR and CDR2 is FQNEAQ (reference sequence). The DNA of the CDR3 is TGTGCCAGCAGCTCCGAGTGGACAGGGAGCTCCTACGAGCAGTACTTC. Its translation: CASSSEWTGSSYEQYF.

This clonotype was counted at least ten times. The CDR3: CASSPRTGNEQFF. DNA for the CDR3: TGTGCCAGCAGCCCCAGGACGGGCAATGAGCAGTTCTTC. The V call is TRBV7-2, the J call TRBJ2-1; D call uncertain. The CDR3 is 13 residues long. Germline CDR1 and CDR2: SGHTA and FQGNSA. V lost 5 bases and J lost 6, with 11 bases in between.

The rearrangement joins TRBV12-3 or TRBV12-4 to TRBJ2-2; D unclear. The V and J ends lost 7 bases and 5 bases respectively, with 5 bases between them. The CDR3 is 11 amino acids. DNA for the CDR3: TGTGCCAGCACCTATACCGGGGAGCTGTTTTTT. This encodes CASTYTGELFF.

At least ten counts were recorded for this clonotype. The rearrangement joins TRBV11-2 to TRBJ2-7; 8 bases fit TRBD2. In germline, CDR1 is SGHAT, CDR2 FQNNGV. V gave up 3 bases and J gave up 3 bases; unmatched junction bases: 7. The CDR3 sequence is 15 residues long. In DNA, the CDR3 is TGTGCCAGCAGCTTTCGCGGGAGGTTAGGCTACGAGCAGTACTTC. Its protein is CASSFRGRLGYEQYF.

The rearrangement uses TRBV4-1 and TRBJ2-1; D gene unclear. The CDR3 is 16 residues long. Germline V gene data show CDR1 as MGHRA and CDR2 as YSYEKL. V lost 1 base, J lost 4 bases, and 14 bases lay in between. The CDR3 spells CASSQVWGSSYNEQFF. In DNA form, the CDR3 reads TGCGCCAGCAGCCAAGTTTGGGGTTCCTCGTACAATGAGCAGTTCTTC.

This clonotype has a handful of counts. The rearrangement uses TRBV19 and TRBJ2-7, with 7 bases fitting TRBD2. CDR3 length: 16 amino acids. The germline CDR1 and CDR2 sequences are LNHDA and SQIVND (reference sequence). V lost 5 bases and J lost 5; bases outside the gene matches: 15. CDR3 sequence reads: CASSSLAGGSPDEQYF. The CDR3 DNA sequence: TGTGCCAGTAGTTCATTAGCGGGCGGGAGTCCAGACGAGCAGTACTTC.

The V gene is TRBV19, the J gene TRBJ2-2; possibly TRBD2 for D (5 bases). This CDR3 region has 15 residues. Trimming shortened V by 2 bases and J by 1 base, and 8 bases separated the two germline ends. Germline V gives CDR1 LNHDA, CDR2 SQIVND (reference sequence). In DNA, the CDR3 is TGTGCCAGTAGTATAATGAGCGGGAACACCGGGGAGCTGTTTTTT. This encodes CASSIMSGNTGELFF.

This clonotype appeared a few times. The V and J genes are TRBV28 and TRBJ1-2; the D gene is possibly TRBD1 (5 bases). CDR3 length: 14 amino acids. CDR1 and CDR2 from the germline V gene are MDHEN and SYDVKM. Trimming took 3 bases from V and 3 from J, leaving 11 bases between them. CDR3 DNA: TGTGCCAGCAGTTTGGGCGGGGGGTACTATGGCTACACCTTC. This codes for CASSLGGGYYGYTF.

In its sample, this clonotype was seen many times. This chain connects TRBV7-9 to TRBJ2-1, with 9 bases lining up with TRBD2. The CDR3 has 15 amino acids. Germline CDR1 reads SEHNR; CDR2 reads FQNEAQ (reference sequence). Trimming cost V 0 bases and J 8 bases; bases outside gene matches: 5. The CDR3, as DNA: TGTGCCAGCAGCTTAGCTAGCGGGAGAATCGATGAGCAGTTCTTC. Its protein is CASSLASGRIDEQFF.

This clonotype was found a few times. This chain uses TRBV29-1 with TRBJ1-1; D is unclear. The CDR3 is 12 amino acids. V was trimmed by 4 bases and J by 5 bases, leaving 11 bases between them. Germline V gene lookup returns CDR1 SQVTM and CDR2 ANQGSEA. In DNA form, the CDR3 reads TGCAGCGTTGGCGCAGGTCGAACTGAAGCTTTCTTT. This gives the protein CSVGAGRTEAFF.

In its sample, this clonotype was seen many times. The J gene is TRBJ1-1, the V gene TRBV12-3 or TRBV12-4; D unclear. This CDR3 contains 12 residues. Trimming removed 1 base at V and 5 bases at J, with 5 bases between. The CDR3 loop is CASSLEWTEAFF. CDR3 nucleotides: TGTGCCAGCAGTTTAGAATGGACTGAAGCTTTCTTT.

The V gene is TRBV5-4, the J gene TRBJ2-2; D is perhaps TRBD2 (6 bases). Germline V gene sequence: CDR1 SGHNT, CDR2 YYREEE (reference sequence). V was trimmed by 4 bases and J by 5 bases, leaving 12 bases between them. The CDR3 is 14 amino acids. CDR3 nucleotide sequence: TGTGCCAGCAGCCGAGACAGCGGGACCGGGGAGCTGTTTTTT. As protein: CASSRDSGTGELFF.

The rearrangement joins TRBV4-3 to TRBJ1-3; D unclear. Germline-derived CDR1 and CDR2 are LGHNA and YSLEER. The length of the CDR3 is 15 residues. V shed 0 bases and J shed 5 bases, with 11 bases lying between them. The CDR3 DNA reads TGCGCCAGCAGCCAAGATTTACACTACAGAAACACCATATATTTT. Translating it yields CASSQDLHYRNTIYF.

The gene calls are TRBV5-1 and TRBJ2-1; 7 bases fit TRBD1. V lost 7 bases, J lost 0 bases, and 4 bases stayed unmatched. Per the germline V gene, CDR1 is SGHRS and CDR2 is YFSETQ. The CDR3 contains 14 residues. This CDR3 is CASFRDSSYNEQFF. Written as DNA, the CDR3 is TGCGCCAGCTTCCGGGACAGCTCCTACAATGAGCAGTTCTTC.

This clonotype was found a few times. The chain has TRBV18 and TRBJ1-6; 7 bases match TRBD1. The junction had 5 bases not matched to a gene; V was cut back by 3 bases and J by 9 bases. The CDR3 covers 14 residues. The germline CDR1 and CDR2 sequences are KGHSH and LQKENI. DNA of the CDR3: TGTGCCAGCTCACCCGGGACAGATGGTTCACCCCTCCACTTT. It is translated as CASSPGTDGSPLHF.

This clonotype has just a few counts. The chain uses TRBV6-2 or TRBV6-3 and TRBJ1-5; D call uncertain. Trimming took 4 bases from V and 1 from J, leaving 11 bases between them. The CDR3 totals 15 residues. Germline V gene sequence: CDR1 MNHEY, CDR2 SVGEGT. The CDR3: CASSWETGSNQPQHF. The CDR3 DNA sequence: TGTGCCAGCAGTTGGGAGACGGGAAGCAATCAGCCCCAGCATTTT.

The CDR3 coding sequence is TGCGCCAGCAGGGCTGTGAGGGGGCGTAATGAAAAACTGTTTTTT. It specifies CASRAVRGRNEKLFF. V usage is TRBV5-1 and J usage is TRBJ1-4; TRBD1 aligns across 7 bases. CDR3 length: 15 residues. V dropped 5 bases and J dropped 4; count of bases not matched to a gene: 8. CDR1 is SGHRS, CDR2 YFSETQ, per germline.

This clonotype was seen a few times. V and J are TRBV2 and TRBJ2-7; D gene unclear. CDR1 is SNHLY and CDR2 is FYNNEI in the germline V gene. The CDR3 sequence is 14 residues long. V was pared by 5 bases and J by 1 base, with 12 bases between. The CDR3 region is CASSSALTSYEQYF. As DNA, the CDR3 is TGTGCCAGCAGTAGTGCTCTCACTTCCTACGAGCAGTACTTC.

The CDR3 DNA sequence: TGCAGTGCTACTCACCGGGCCCGGGAGACCCAGTACTTC. Translated: CSATHRARETQYF. This chain links TRBV20-1 with TRBJ2-5; D not certain. Germline loops: CDR1 DFQATT, CDR2 SNEGSKA (reference sequence). Trimming cost V 4 bases and J 5 bases, with 14 bases left between them. The CDR3 runs 13 residues.